This T cell receptor beta chain was profiled in a study of blood T cell repertoires in COVID-19. Study summary: Material from acute and convalescent COVID-19 was sourced from the United States, Italy and Spain. Nucleic acid was either cDNA or gDNA, and it came from T cells, B-cell-depleted T cells, or PBMCs.

This clone was seen just once. Source study methods: Researchers report that nucleated cell counts were estimated from reference gene primer amplification. TCRdb's copy holds only in-frame clones and misses some; the assay was immunoSEQ multiplex PCR. The V and J calls and clone size come from that table; D and trimming were worked out from the DNA. The sample records more than 85,000 clones, more than 90% being singletons. The V gene end was trimmed by 4 bases and the J gene end by 6 bases; junction bases not matched to a gene: 11. Per germline, CDR1 SEHNR and CDR2 FQNEAQ (reference sequence). The CDR3 loop spans 16 amino acids.

This clonotype originated in a man between 18 and 35 years old with acute or convalescent COVID-19. The gene calls are TRBV7-9 and TRBJ2-3; 9 nucleotides match TRBD2. Sequencing input: peripheral blood. The CDR3 DNA is TGTGCCAGCAGCTCTTCTACTAGCGGGCAATGGGATACGCAGTATTTT. Protein: CASSSSTSGQWDTQYF.